This entry lists 13 T cell receptor beta chains sequenced from one sample in a study of CD8 T cells in Susac syndrome. RNA amounts of roughly 0.45 to 1 ug underwent reverse transcription with random hexamers. MiXCR, applied by TCRdb to the immunoSEQ multiplex PCR reads, yields one record per CDR3 protein. The repertoire holds a few hundred thousand distinct CDR3 sequences, with 80% to 95% as singletons. Sequencing was performed on CD4+ T cells from PBMCs. The receptors stem from a human donor with multiple sclerosis.

This rearrangement joins TRBV6-1 to TRBJ2-3; possibly TRBD2 for D (6 bases). This CDR3 is 17 amino acids long. CDR1 is MNHNS and CDR2 is SASEGT in the germline V gene. Trimming shortened V by 7 bases and J by 1 base, and 21 bases separated the two germline ends. The CDR3: CASIRGRRGSGTDTQYF. The CDR3, as DNA: TGTGCCAGCATTCGTGGGCGGCGGGGATCGGGCACAGATACGCAGTATTTT.

This clonotype was observed once. This chain uses TRBV6-6 with TRBJ2-7; no firm D call. The germline V gene has CDR1 MNHNY and CDR2 SVGAGI (reference sequence). The V gene lost 0 bases and the J gene lost 3 bases, with 6 bases spanning the gap. This CDR3 contains 13 residues. The DNA of the CDR3 is TGTGCCAGCAGTTACTCTAGAGACTACGAGCAGTACTTC. As protein: CASSYSRDYEQYF.

The genes are TRBV7-9 and TRBJ2-1; D is undetermined. Per germline, CDR1 SEHNR and CDR2 FQNEAQ (reference sequence). The CDR3 has 12 amino acids. The germline V and J ends were trimmed by 0 bases and 8 bases, with 5 bases remaining between them. The CDR3 region has the DNA TGTGCCAGCAGCTTAGCACGGGATGAGCAGTTCTTC. As protein: CASSLARDEQFF.

The chain carries TRBV6-6 and TRBJ2-1, with D unresolved. The germline V gene has CDR1 MNHNY and CDR2 SVGAGI (reference sequence). Trimming took off 4 bases at V and 4 bases at J, with 14 bases between the two ends. This CDR3 is built from 15 residues. Written as DNA, the CDR3 is TGTGCCAGCAGTTCTAGTGACCTTGGTTACAATGAGCAGTTCTTC. Protein sequence: CASSSSDLGYNEQFF.

This chain uses TRBV7-9 with TRBJ2-3; TRBD2 is a possible D gene (5 bases). This CDR3 is 13 amino acids long. In germline, CDR1 is SEHNR, CDR2 FQNEAQ (reference sequence). The ends were cut back, 5 bases at V and 3 bases at J, with 9 bases in the middle. DNA of the CDR3: TGTGCCAGCAGCGAGGGCCCGACAGATACGCAGTATTTT. Translated: CASSEGPTDTQYF. The entire variable domain, with the rest obtained from reference TRBV7-9 and TRBJ2-3, is as follows: DTGVSQNPRHKITKRGQNVTFRCDPISEHNRLYWYRQTLGQGPEFLTYFQNEAQLEKSRLLSDRFSAERPKGSFSTLEIQRTEQGDSAMYLCASSEGPTDTQYFGPGTRLTVL.

The V gene is TRBV19, the J gene TRBJ2-7, with D perhaps TRBD1 (6 bases). The CDR3 is 11 amino acids. The V gene lost 9 bases and the J gene lost 2 bases, with 8 bases spanning the gap. CDR1 is LNHDA and CDR2 is SQIVND in the germline V gene (reference sequence). CDR3 bases: TGTGCCAGGAGGACAGCCTACGAGCAGTACTTC. It specifies CARRTAYEQYF.

This rearrangement joins TRBV27 to TRBJ2-7; D perhaps matches TRBD2 (5 bases). The V gene lost 8 bases and the J gene lost 2 bases, with 16 bases spanning the gap. Looked up from germline, CDR1 is MNHEY and CDR2 is SMNVEV (reference sequence). The CDR3 covers 14 residues. CDR3 amino acids: CASSSLAVPYEQYV. The CDR3 DNA sequence: TGTGCCAGCTCCTCCCTAGCTGTCCCCTACGAGCAGTACGTC.

This clonotype was counted once. The chain couples TRBV2 to TRBJ2-3; TRBD2 is a possible D gene (6 bases). Germline V gives CDR1 SNHLY, CDR2 FYNNEI. The CDR3 is 16 residues long. Trimming stripped 3 bases from V and 0 bases from J, with 13 bases between. Here the CDR3 DNA reads TGTGCCAGCAGTGACCCGGGGGAGGCTAGCACAGATACGCAGTATTTT. Translating it yields CASSDPGEASTDTQYF. Looking up the rest from reference TRBV2 and TRBJ2-3 gives the full variable domain: EPEVTQTPSHQVTQMGQEVILRCVPISNHLYFYWYRQILGQKVEFLVSFYNNEISEKSEIFDDQFSVERPDGSNFTLKIRSTKLEDSAMYFCASSDPGEASTDTQYFGPGTRLTVL.

The genes are TRBV3-1 and TRBJ2-5; no firm D call. With 0 bases removed from V and 5 bases from J, the gap between germline ends came to 13 bases. Germline V gives CDR1 LGHDT, CDR2 YNNKEL (reference sequence). The CDR3 is 15 amino acids. The CDR3 loop is CASSQDGLVSETQYF. The DNA of the CDR3 is TGTGCCAGCAGCCAAGATGGGCTTGTCAGTGAGACCCAGTACTTC.

The rearrangement joins TRBV29-1 to TRBJ2-1, with 7 bases identical to TRBD1. Germline CDR1 and CDR2: SQVTM and ANQGSEA. J gave up 6 bases and V 4 bases, and 15 bases lay outside the gene matches. This CDR3 has 16 amino acids. The CDR3 is CSVVWLQGLVGNEQFF. CDR3 bases: TGCAGCGTTGTGTGGTTACAGGGGCTCGTCGGCAATGAGCAGTTCTTC.

The gene calls are TRBV10-3 and TRBJ2-1; no reliable D call. This CDR3 is 14 amino acids long. Germline CDR1 and CDR2: ENHRY and SYGVKD. The germline V and J ends were trimmed by 0 bases and 4 bases, with 7 bases remaining between them. CDR3 amino acids: CAISESPDYNEQFF. CDR3 in DNA: TGTGCCATCAGTGAGTCCCCTGATTACAATGAGCAGTTCTTC.

The V call is TRBV12-5, the J call TRBJ2-7, with D possibly being TRBD1 (5 bases). Germline loops: CDR1 LGHNT, CDR2 FRNRAP. V was cut by 6 bases and J by 6 bases, with 12 bases left in between. The CDR3 loop spans 12 amino acids. CDR3 protein: CASGTEFREQYF. The CDR3 nucleotides read TGTGCTAGTGGGACAGAATTTCGCGAGCAGTACTTC.

The chain employs TRBV29-1 and TRBJ1-2; 8 nucleotides align to TRBD1. This CDR3 has 16 amino acids. The V gene end was trimmed by 7 bases and the J gene end by 5 bases; junction bases not matched to a gene: 18. Germline V gene data show CDR1 as SQVTM and CDR2 as ANQGSEA. CDR3 sequence: CSAVGPAGGLRYGYTF. The DNA of the CDR3 is TGCAGCGCAGTGGGACCGGCAGGGGGCCTCCGGTATGGCTACACCTTC. The full variable domain, with the rest looked up from reference TRBV29-1 and TRBJ1-2, is SAVISQKPSRDICQRGTSLTIQCQVDSQVTMMFWYRQQPGQSLTLIATANQGSEATYESGFVIDKFPISRPNLTFSTLTVSNMSPEDSSIYLCSAVGPAGGLRYGYTFGSGTRLTVV.